This T cell receptor beta chain was captured in a study of blood T cell repertoires in COVID-19. Study details: COVID-19 samples collected from the United States, Italy and Spain covered acute and convalescent phases.

The germline V gene encodes CDR1 LGHDT and CDR2 YNNKEL (reference sequence). The CDR3 runs to 15 residues. The junction had 6 bases not matched to a gene; V was cut back by 1 base and J by 6 bases. Here immunoSEQ multiplex PCR was the method, and the copy in TCRdb shows in-frame clones only, minus some. The table records 50,000 or so clones, 85% to 90% of them present only once. Sequencing used peripheral blood. The V and J genes are TRBV3-1 (or the pseudogene TRBV3-2) and TRBJ2-7; 10 bases are a match to TRBD2. The receptor's source is a man in his 70s with acute or convalescent COVID-19. CDR3 loop: CASSQGLLAGSEQYF. The CDR3 bases are TGTGCCAGCAGCCAAGGCCTACTAGCGGGAAGCGAGCAGTACTTC.